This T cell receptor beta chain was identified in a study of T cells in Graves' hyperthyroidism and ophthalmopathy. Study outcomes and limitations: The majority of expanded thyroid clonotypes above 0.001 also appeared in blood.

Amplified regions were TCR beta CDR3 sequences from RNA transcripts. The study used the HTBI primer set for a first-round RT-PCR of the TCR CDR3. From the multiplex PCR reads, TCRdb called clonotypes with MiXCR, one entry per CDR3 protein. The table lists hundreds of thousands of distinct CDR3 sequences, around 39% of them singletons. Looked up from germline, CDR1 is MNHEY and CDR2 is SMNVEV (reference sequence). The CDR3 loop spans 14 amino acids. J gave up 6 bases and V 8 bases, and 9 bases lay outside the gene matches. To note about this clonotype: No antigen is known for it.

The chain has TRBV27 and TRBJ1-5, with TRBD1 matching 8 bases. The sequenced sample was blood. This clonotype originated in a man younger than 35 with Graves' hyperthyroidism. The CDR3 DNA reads TGTGCCAGCGGCCTGGACAGGGCAGGTCAGCCCCAGCATTTT. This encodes CASGLDRAGQPQHF.